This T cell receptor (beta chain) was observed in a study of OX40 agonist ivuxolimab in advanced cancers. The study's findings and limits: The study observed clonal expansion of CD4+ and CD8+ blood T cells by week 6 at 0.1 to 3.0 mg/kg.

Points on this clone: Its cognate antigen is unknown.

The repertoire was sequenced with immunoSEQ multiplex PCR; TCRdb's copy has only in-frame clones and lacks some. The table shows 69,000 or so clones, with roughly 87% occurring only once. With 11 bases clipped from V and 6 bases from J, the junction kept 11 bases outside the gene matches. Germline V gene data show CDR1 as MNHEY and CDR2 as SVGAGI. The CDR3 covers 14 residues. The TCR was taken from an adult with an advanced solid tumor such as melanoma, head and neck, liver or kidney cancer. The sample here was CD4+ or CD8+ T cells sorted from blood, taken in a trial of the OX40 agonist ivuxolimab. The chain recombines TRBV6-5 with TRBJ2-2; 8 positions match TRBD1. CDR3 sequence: CAVRDRGGPGELFF. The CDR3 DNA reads TGTGCCGTCCGAGACAGGGGAGGCCCCGGGGAGCTGTTTTTT.